These 11 T cell receptor beta chains came from one sample sequenced in a study of blood T cell repertoires in COVID-19. The assay was immunoSEQ multiplex PCR, and TCRdb's table has in-frame clones only and misses some. The sample records 400,000 to 550,000 clones, 80% to 90% being singletons. Sequencing input: peripheral blood. Source of these receptors: a woman in her thirties with acute or convalescent COVID-19.

The chain links TRBV11-2 to TRBJ2-3, with D maybe TRBD2 (6 bases). The V gene's germline CDR1 is SGHAT and CDR2 FQNNGV. V was shortened by 6 bases and J by 1 base, with 20 bases between the two germline ends. The CDR3 runs 17 residues. CDR3 sequence (DNA): TGTGCCAGCAGTCTCTCAACGTGGGGGGAGCGCACAGATACGCAGTATTTT. It yields the protein CASSLSTWGERTDTQYF.

This chain links TRBV25-1 with TRBJ2-1, with 9 bases identical to TRBD2. V was clipped by 10 bases and J by 0 bases; unmatched bases: 4. Per germline, CDR1 MGHDK and CDR2 SYGVNS. The CDR3 sequence is 14 residues long. The CDR3, as DNA: TGTGCCAACCTAGCGGGGCCCTCCTACAATGAGCAGTTCTTC. It codes for CANLAGPSYNEQFF.

This rearrangement joins TRBV9 to TRBJ2-3; 8 bases line up with TRBD2. The CDR3 contains 16 residues. Germline V gene data show CDR1 as SGDLS and CDR2 as YYNGEE. The V and J ends lost 1 base and 3 bases, in that order; junction bases with no gene match: 7. The chain's CDR3 is CASSVSAGGRTDTQYF. The CDR3 region has the DNA TGTGCCAGCAGCGTAAGTGCGGGGGGTAGAACAGATACGCAGTATTTT. The whole variable domain, filled in from reference TRBV9 and TRBJ2-3, reads DSGVTQTPKHLITATGQRVTLRCSPRSGDLSVYWYQQSLDQGLQFLIQYYNGEERAKGNILERFSAQQFPDLHSELNLSSLELGDSALYFCASSVSAGGRTDTQYFGPGTRLTVL.

This clone came up a few times. The rearrangement joins TRBV2 to TRBJ2-7; TRBD2 agrees at 13 bases. CDR3 size: 14 residues. In germline, CDR1 is SNHLY, CDR2 FYNNEI. V shed 5 bases, J shed 4 bases, and the junction held 2 bases outside the gene matches. For the CDR3, the DNA is TGTGCCAGCAGTCCACTAGCGGGGGGGTACGAGCAGTACTTC. This gives the protein CASSPLAGGYEQYF.

The gene calls are TRBV4-2 and TRBJ2-2; D remains unclear. V was trimmed by 0 bases and J by 6 bases, leaving 5 bases between them. The CDR3 is 13 residues long. Germline lookup yields CDR1 LGHNA and CDR2 YNFKEQ. The CDR3 DNA is TGTGCCAGCAGCCAAGATTACTCCGGGGAGCTGTTTTTT. Its translation is CASSQDYSGELFF.

The J gene is TRBJ1-2, the V gene TRBV6-5; 10 nucleotides agree with TRBD1. This CDR3 contains 14 residues. The ends lost 6 bases at V and 4 bases at J; junction bases unmatched: 5. CDR1 and CDR2 from the germline V gene are MNHEY and SVGAGI. CDR3 in DNA: TGTGCCAGCAGGAACCGGGACAGGGGCTATGGCTACACCTTC. It translates to CASRNRDRGYGYTF.

The rearrangement joins TRBV5-1 to TRBJ2-7; no definite D call. The CDR3 spans 13 residues. Trimming cost V 4 bases and J 3 bases, with 11 bases left between them. The V gene's germline CDR1 is SGHRS and CDR2 YFSETQ. The chain's CDR3 is CASSLPWHYEQYF. CDR3 nucleotide sequence: TGCGCCAGCAGCCTGCCGTGGCACTACGAGCAGTACTTC.

V gene TRBV11-2 combines with J gene TRBJ1-1; TRBD1 matches 7 bases. The CDR3 totals 14 residues. V lost 3 bases, J lost 3 bases, and 4 bases stayed unmatched. Germline V gives CDR1 SGHAT, CDR2 FQNNGV. The CDR3 loop is CASSFAGTDTEAFF. The DNA of the CDR3 is TGTGCCAGCAGCTTCGCAGGGACAGACACTGAAGCTTTCTTT.

This chain uses TRBV7-6 with TRBJ2-3, with D perhaps matching TRBD2 (5 bases). The CDR3 loop spans 15 amino acids. Between the trimmed V and J ends, which lost 2 bases and 0 bases, there was a span of 9 bases. Germline V gene sequence: CDR1 SGHVS, CDR2 FNYEAQ. Written as DNA, the CDR3 is TGTGCCAGCAGCTTAAGAGCGGATAGCACAGATACGCAGTATTTT. Amino acids: CASSLRADSTDTQYF.

The V call is TRBV13, the J call TRBJ2-5; tentative D call: TRBD1 (6 bases). The CDR3 runs to 14 residues. Germline CDR1 is PRHDT and CDR2 is FYEKMQ (reference sequence). The V end lost 6 bases, the J end lost 0 bases, and 11 bases lay between the germline ends. CDR3 region: CASRLGTNQETQYF. Written as DNA, the CDR3 is TGTGCCAGCAGGCTCGGGACAAACCAAGAGACCCAGTACTTC.

The chain joins TRBV24-1 to TRBJ2-5, with a possible D match to TRBD1 (5 bases). Germline V gene lookup returns CDR1 KGHDR and CDR2 SFDVKD. This CDR3 comprises 16 residues. Trimming removed 4 bases at V and 4 bases at J, with 18 bases between. DNA for the CDR3: TGTGCCACCAGTGACACTACGACAGTTCAAGGAGAGACCCAGTACTTC. Protein product: CATSDTTTVQGETQYF.